In this sample, the clone carrying this T cell receptor beta chain turned up many times. Per germline, CDR1 SGHKS and CDR2 YYEKEE (reference sequence). The length of the CDR3 is 15 residues. Trimming removed 7 bases from V and 3 bases from J; junction bases left unmatched: 7. Specified time point: patch test 1, 2 weeks after DPC sensitization. Specified treatment: therapeutic diphenylcyclopropenone sensitization with weekly scalp DPC. Blood draws came before every patch-test application. The sample originates from a study of human T cells and chemical hapten exposure. The overall study: The scalp of each patient received a weekly diphenylcyclopropenone dose for the full roughly 25-week study.

Individual cDNA molecules in this library carried unique molecular identifiers. TCRdb re-called the RACE reads through MiXCR, storing one row per CDR3 protein. The sample has tens of thousands of distinct CDR3 sequences, 7.5% to 10% seen once. Specimen: whole blood, collected in connection with sensitization to the hapten diphenylcyclopropenone (DPC). The origin of this receptor is a woman aged 40 to 55 with alopecia areata. Some clones in this sample may be carry-over from other donors' samples. This chain connects TRBV5-5 to TRBJ2-1; TRBD1 matches 10 bases. In nucleotides, the CDR3 is TGTGCCAGCCTTTTGAGGACAGGGGGCTACAATGAGCAGTTCTTC. It specifies CASLLRTGGYNEQFF.